These 2 T cell receptor beta chains share one sample of origin, sequenced in a study of T cells expressing NK-cell markers (TCRdb year 2020). Library prep was done by 5' RACE. The sequencing machine was an Illumina HiSeq 2000. TCRdb reprocessed the reads into one record per CDR3 protein sequence, lacking DNA. In this sample's table one finds 440,000 or so distinct CDR3 sequences. The ten biggest clones cover 6% to 8% of the sample. Sequenced: blood T cells: a sorted CD56 or NKG2C T cell subset, CD4+ or CD8+ T cells, or bulk PBMC T cells (not recorded which). These receptors were obtained from a woman aged 18 to 69 in good health.

The V gene is TRBV4-3, the J gene TRBJ2-3; the TCRdb call, TRBD1, lacks DNA for checking. CDR3 length: 15 residues. Germline-derived CDR1 and CDR2 are LGHNA and YSLEER. The CDR3 reads CASSPDRGGADTQYF.

The rearrangement uses TRBV4-3 and TRBJ2-3; TCRdb's D gene call, TRBD2, goes unchecked for lack of DNA. The germline CDR1 and CDR2 sequences are LGHNA and YSLEER. CDR3 size: 17 residues. The CDR3 here is CASSQDGGTTSTDTQYF.